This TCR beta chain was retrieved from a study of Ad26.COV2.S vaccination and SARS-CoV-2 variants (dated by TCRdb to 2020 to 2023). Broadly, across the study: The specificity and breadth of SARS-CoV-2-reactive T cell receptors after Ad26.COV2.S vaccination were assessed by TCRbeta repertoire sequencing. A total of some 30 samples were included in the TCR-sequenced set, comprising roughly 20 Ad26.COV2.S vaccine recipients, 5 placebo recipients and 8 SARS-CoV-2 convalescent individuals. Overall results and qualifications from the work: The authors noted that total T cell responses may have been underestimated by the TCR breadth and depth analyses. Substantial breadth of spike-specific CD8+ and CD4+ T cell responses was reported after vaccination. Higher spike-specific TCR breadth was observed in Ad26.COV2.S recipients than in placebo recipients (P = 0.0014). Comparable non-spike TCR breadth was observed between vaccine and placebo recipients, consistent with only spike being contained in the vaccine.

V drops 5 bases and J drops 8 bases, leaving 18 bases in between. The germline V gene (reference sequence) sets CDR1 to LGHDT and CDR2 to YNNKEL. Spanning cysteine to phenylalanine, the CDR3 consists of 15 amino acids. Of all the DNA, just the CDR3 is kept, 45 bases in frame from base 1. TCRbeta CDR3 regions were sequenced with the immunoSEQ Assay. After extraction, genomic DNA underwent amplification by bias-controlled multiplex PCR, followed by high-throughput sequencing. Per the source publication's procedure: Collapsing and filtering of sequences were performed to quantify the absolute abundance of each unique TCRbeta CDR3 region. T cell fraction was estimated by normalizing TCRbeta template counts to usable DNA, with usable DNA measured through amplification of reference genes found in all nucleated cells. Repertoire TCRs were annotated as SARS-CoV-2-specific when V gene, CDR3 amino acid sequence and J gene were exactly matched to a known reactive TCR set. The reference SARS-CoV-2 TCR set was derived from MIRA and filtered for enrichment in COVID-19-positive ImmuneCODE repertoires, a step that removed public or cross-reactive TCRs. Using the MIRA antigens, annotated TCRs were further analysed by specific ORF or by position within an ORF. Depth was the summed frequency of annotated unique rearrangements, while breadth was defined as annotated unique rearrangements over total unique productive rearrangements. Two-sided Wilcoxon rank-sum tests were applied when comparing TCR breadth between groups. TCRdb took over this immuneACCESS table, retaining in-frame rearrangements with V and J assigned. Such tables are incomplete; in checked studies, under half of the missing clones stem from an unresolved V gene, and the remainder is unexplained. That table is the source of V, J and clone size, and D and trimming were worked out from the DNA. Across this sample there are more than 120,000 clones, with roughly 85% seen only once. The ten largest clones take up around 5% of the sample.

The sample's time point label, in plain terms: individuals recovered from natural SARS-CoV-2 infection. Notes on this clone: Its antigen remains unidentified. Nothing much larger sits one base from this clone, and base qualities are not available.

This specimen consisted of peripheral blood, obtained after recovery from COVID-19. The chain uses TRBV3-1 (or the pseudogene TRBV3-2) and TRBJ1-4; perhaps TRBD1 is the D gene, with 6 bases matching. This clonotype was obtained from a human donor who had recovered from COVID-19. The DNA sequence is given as TGTGCCAGCAGCACCCGAGGGGGTTTGGAGGAAAAACTGTTTTTT. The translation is CASSTRGGLEEKLFF.